The rows below give T cell receptor beta chains drawn from one sample of a study of long-term antiretroviral therapy in people with HIV. Data came from immunoSEQ multiplex PCR; TCRdb stores just in-frame clones and leaves some out. The table has 17,000 or so clones, around 81% seen once; the top ten hold over 7.5%. Sample: unsorted PBMCs, taken 0.3 years before starting antiretroviral therapy. Receptor source: a man aged 50 or older with HIV. The CDR3 runs from the conserved cysteine through the conserved F or W. The order of the fields is J gene, D gene, V gene, clone size, CDR3 DNA, CDR3 protein. A D gene is named only where the DNA matches it firmly. A row's size may be missing; if present it is once, few, many or a size class.

TRBJ1-4 | - | TRBV5-1 | few | TGCGCCAGCAGCCTTCTGACTCCCTCAACTAATGAAAAACTGTTTTTT | CASSLLTPSTNEKLFF
TRBJ2-1 | - | TRBV7-6 | few | TGTGCCAGCAGCCATGATTATCGGAGGCCGGGTGAGCAGTTCTTC | CASSHDYRRPGEQFF
TRBJ1-5 | TRBD1 | TRBV19 | - | TGTGCCAGTAGTATAGACGGGACAGGGGGCGACTATCAGCCCCAGCATTTT | CASSIDGTGGDYQPQHF
TRBJ1-2 | - | TRBV7-8 | few | TGTGCCAGCAGCTTAGGGACAGCATATGGCTACACCTTC | CASSLGTAYGYTF
TRBJ1-1 | TRBD1 | TRBV5-3 | once | TGTGCCAGAGGGACAGGGCACAGGGTCACTGAAGCTTTCTTT | CARGTGHRVTEAFF
TRBJ2-7 | TRBD1 | TRBV6-6 | - | TGTGCCAGCAGTTACGGAGCAGGGGGTTCCTACGAGCAGTACTTC | CASSYGAGGSYEQYF
TRBJ1-4 | - | TRBV6-4 | - | TGTGCCAGCAGTCCTGACCCTGGATCTAATGAAAAACTGTTTTTT | CASSPDPGSNEKLFF
TRBJ2-2 | - | TRBV6-1 | once | TGTGCCAGTCGATTACAATCGAACACCGGGGAGCTGTTTTTT | CASRLQSNTGELFF
TRBJ1-3 | - | TRBV2 | - | TGTGCCAGCGGACGGAGCTCTGGAAACACCATATATTTT | CASGRSSGNTIYF
TRBJ1-2 | - | TRBV7-8 | few | TGTGCCAGCAGCTCCAGTCAGCAACACTATGGCTACACCTTC | CASSSSQQHYGYTF
TRBJ2-7 | TRBD2 | TRBV4-3 | few | TGCGCCAGCAGCCAACGTAGCGGGGCGTCCTACGAGCAGTACTTC | CASSQRSGASYEQYF
TRBJ1-2 | - | TRBV6-5 | - | TGTGCCAGCAGTTCCTTCCCGAACTATGGCTACACCTTC | CASSSFPNYGYTF
TRBJ2-7 | - | TRBV28 | - | TGTGCCAGCAGTTTATACCTAGAGGGGCAGTACTTC | CASSLYLEGQYF
TRBJ2-3 | TRBD2 | TRBV6-1 | once | TGTGCCAGCAAGACGGGACTAGTATCGGATACGCAGTATTTT | CASKTGLVSDTQYF
TRBJ2-1 | - | TRBV14 | few | TGTGCCAGCAGCCAAGTCGGGGGAACCTACAATGAGCAGTTCTTC | CASSQVGGTYNEQFF
TRBJ2-3 | - | TRBV14 | few | TGTGCCAGCAGCCTAAGCTCGATCCGAAGCACAGATACGCAGTATTTT | CASSLSSIRSTDTQYF